Listed here is a single TCR beta chain. Profiling relied on immunoSEQ multiplex PCR, and the TCRdb table lists in-frame clones only, not all of them. The data contain roughly 270,000 clones, 85% of them singletons. This entry comes from a study of blood T cell repertoires in COVID-19. Germline V gene sequence: CDR1 PRHDT, CDR2 FYEKMQ (reference sequence). V gave up 5 bases and J gave up 4 bases, with 14 bases separating them. The CDR3 is 14 amino acids. This receptor was identified in a man aged 50 to 60 with active or convalescent COVID-19. This chain links TRBV13 with TRBJ2-5; D unresolved. Sequenced material: peripheral blood. The CDR3 is CASSPQRVGETQYF. The CDR3 DNA sequence: TGTGCCAGCAGCCCCCAACGAGTTGGAGAGACCCAGTACTTC.